The source of this T cell receptor beta chain is a study of T cell changes during pregnancy in multiple sclerosis. Sequenced by immunoSEQ multiplex PCR; TCRdb stores in-frame clones only, minus some. The table records fewer than 150,000 clones, around 97% of them present only once. Trimming took off 4 bases at V and 5 bases at J, with 5 bases between the two ends. The CDR3 spans 10 residues. Germline assignment: CDR1 GTSNPN and CDR2 SVGIG (reference sequence). Sequenced material: peripheral blood, taken after pregnancy. The receptor was isolated from a female donor with multiple sclerosis, enrolled in a pregnancy study. J is TRBJ1-1 and V is TRBV30; D is unclear. The CDR3: CAWTRTEAFF. The CDR3 DNA is TGTGCCTGGACTCGTACTGAAGCTTTCTTT.